The source of this TCR beta chain is a study of blood T cell repertoires in COVID-19. A few counts support this clone. Original data processing: Nucleated cell number was recorded as an estimate derived from reference gene primer amplification. Clones were read by immunoSEQ multiplex PCR, and TCRdb kept only the in-frame ones, dropping some. For V, J and clone size, that table is used; D and trimming come from the DNA. The table has 200,000 or so clones, about 80% seen once. Trimming left V 11 bases short and J 5 bases short, with 21 bases between. The germline V gene has CDR1 MNHEY and CDR2 SVGAGI. CDR3 length: 14 amino acids.

J is TRBJ1-2 and V is TRBV6-5, with D perhaps TRBD1 (5 bases). The source is a woman between 45 and 60 years old who had been exposed to COVID-19. Material: PBMCs or T cells enriched from blood (not recorded which). The CDR3 sequence: CAGKPRGGGYGYTF. The DNA for the CDR3 is TGTGCCGGAAAGCCTCGGGGGGGTGGATATGGCTACACCTTC.